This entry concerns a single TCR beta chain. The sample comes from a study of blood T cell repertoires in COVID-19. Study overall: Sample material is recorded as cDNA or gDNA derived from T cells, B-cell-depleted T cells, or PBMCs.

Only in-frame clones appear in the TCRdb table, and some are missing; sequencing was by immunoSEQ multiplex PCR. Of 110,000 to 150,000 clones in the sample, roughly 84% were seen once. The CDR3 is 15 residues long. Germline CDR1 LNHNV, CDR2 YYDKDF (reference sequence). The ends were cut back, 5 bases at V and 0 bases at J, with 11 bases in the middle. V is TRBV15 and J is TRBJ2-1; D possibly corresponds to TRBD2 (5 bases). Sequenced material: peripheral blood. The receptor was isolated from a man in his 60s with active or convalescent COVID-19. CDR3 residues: CATSGRGGSYNEQFF. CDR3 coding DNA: TGTGCCACCAGCGGCCGGGGTGGCTCCTACAATGAGCAGTTCTTC.